This section outlines one TCR beta chain sequence together with its context. In the original workflow: Estimated nucleated cell counts came from reference gene primer amplification. Generated by immunoSEQ multiplex PCR, the TCRdb table keeps only in-frame clones and is missing some. V, J and clone size reflect that table, while D and trimming were determined from the DNA. The sample records hundreds of thousands of clones, about 83% being singletons. Seattle's cohort entered during active infection and was followed longitudinally. This record belongs to a study of blood T cell repertoires in COVID-19. Overall study context: The origin of the acute and convalescent COVID-19 samples was the United States, Italy and Spain. From T cells, B-cell-depleted T cells, or PBMCs came the material, which was cDNA or gDNA.

The CDR3 runs to 15 residues. From germline, CDR1 is SEHNR and CDR2 FQNEAQ (reference sequence). Trimming removed 5 bases at V and 6 bases at J, with 18 bases between. The clonotype originates from a woman aged 30 to 39 with COVID-19, enrolled during active disease. Sequenced: peripheral blood. The chain links TRBV7-9 to TRBJ2-3; no reliable D call. CDR3 loop: CASSTVAESTDTQYF. The CDR3 nucleotides read TGTGCCAGCAGCACTGTGGCGGAATCGACTGATACGCAGTATTTT.